The subject of this entry is one TCR beta chain. Its antigen remains unknown. Germline V gene data show CDR1 as MGHRA and CDR2 as YSYEKL. The CDR3 is 15 amino acids. Germline trimming cut 5 bases from V and 3 bases from J; bases unmatched to any gene: 10. Some clones are missing from TCRdb's copy, which holds only in-frame ones; the method was immunoSEQ multiplex PCR. The data contain tens of thousands of clones, approximately 90% of them singletons. The data originate from a study of T cell responses to AZD1222 COVID-19 vaccine. Whole-study findings and limits: Increases in Spike-specific TCR breadth and depth were seen after two AZD1222 doses. Repertoires were collected only later (after the peak T cell response had occurred). Only six individuals given AZD1222 were seropositive at baseline.

This specimen was peripheral blood, taken 28 days after the second AZD1222 dose. This clonotype was obtained from an adult who received the AZD1222 COVID-19 vaccine. The chain has TRBV4-1 and TRBJ2-7, with TRBD1 identical over 7 bases. The CDR3 nucleotides read TGCGCCAGCAGCTCTCCGGGACAGAATCTCTACGAGCAGTACTTC. As protein: CASSSPGQNLYEQYF.